This T cell receptor (beta chain) is drawn from a study of cytomegalovirus exposure and HLA in healthy donors. Whole-study results and caveats: There were some public TCRs occurring in many donors, but most TCR sequences were rare.

Sequencing used immunoSEQ multiplex PCR; TCRdb keeps in-frame clones, though not all of them. The table has roughly 250,000 clones, approximately 90% seen once. CDR3 size: 15 residues. Trimming at V came to 3 bases and at J to 10 bases, leaving 15 bases not matched to a gene. The germline V gene encodes CDR1 MDHEN and CDR2 SYDVKM. Of note for this clone: Its antigen is not identified.

The TCR comes from a man aged 18 to 35 in good health and CMV-seronegative. V is TRBV28 and J is TRBJ2-7; 7 bases align to TRBD1. Sequenced: PBMCs. CDR3 in amino acids: CASSFPSRGGHGQYF. Written as DNA, the CDR3 is TGTGCCAGCAGTTTTCCTAGCAGAGGGGGCCACGGCCAGTACTTC.